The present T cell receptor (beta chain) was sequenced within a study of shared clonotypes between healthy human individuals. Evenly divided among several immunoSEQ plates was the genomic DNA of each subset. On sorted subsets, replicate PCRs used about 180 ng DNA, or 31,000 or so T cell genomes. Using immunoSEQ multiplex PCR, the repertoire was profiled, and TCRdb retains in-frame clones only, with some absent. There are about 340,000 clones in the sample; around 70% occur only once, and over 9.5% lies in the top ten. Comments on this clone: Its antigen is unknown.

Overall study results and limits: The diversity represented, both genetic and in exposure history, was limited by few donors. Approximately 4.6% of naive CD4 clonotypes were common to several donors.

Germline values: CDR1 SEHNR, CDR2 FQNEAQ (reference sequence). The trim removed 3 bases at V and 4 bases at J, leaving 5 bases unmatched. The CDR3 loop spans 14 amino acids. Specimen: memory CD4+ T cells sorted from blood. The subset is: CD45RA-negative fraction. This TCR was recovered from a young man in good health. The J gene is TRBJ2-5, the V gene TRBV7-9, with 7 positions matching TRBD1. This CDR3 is CASSLQGERETQYF. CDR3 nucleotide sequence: TGTGCCAGCAGCTTGCAGGGGGAGAGAGAGACCCAGTACTTC.